Shown below are 6 T cell receptor beta chains from a single sample sequenced in a study of beta chain features in type 1 diabetes. Sequenced material consisted of expressed TCRB transcripts (all of the isolated RNA was reverse transcribed). Assay used: immunoSEQ multiplex PCR; TCRdb lists only in-frame clones, some missing. Of hundreds of thousands of clones listed, over 9.5% are singletons. Sequencing was done on a sample of naive CD4+ T cells from blood. The receptors derive from a man aged 18 to 30 in good health.

The chain carries TRBV20-1 and TRBJ2-1; D remains unclear. Between the trimmed V and J ends, which lost 2 bases and 8 bases, there was a span of 4 bases. CDR3 length: 10 residues. Germline lookup yields CDR1 DFQATT and CDR2 SNEGSKA (reference sequence). The CDR3 sequence: CSARTYEQFF. The CDR3 bases are TGCAGTGCTAGAACTTATGAGCAGTTCTTC.

This clone has only a few counts. The rearrangement uses TRBV30 and TRBJ1-3, with D tentatively TRBD1 (5 bases). Per germline, CDR1 GTSNPN and CDR2 SVGIG (reference sequence). V was trimmed by 8 bases and J by 3 bases, leaving 14 bases between them. CDR3 length: 13 residues. CDR3 coding DNA: TGTGCCGGACGACCCCAGGGTGGAAACACCATATATTTT. It encodes CAGRPQGGNTIYF.

The table lists this clone with a few counts. The CDR3 reads CASSLNFQETQYF. The DNA of the CDR3 is TGTGCCAGCAGCTTGAATTTTCAGGAGACCCAGTACTTC. The chain uses TRBV7-6 and TRBJ2-5; D gene uncertain. Trimming took 3 bases from V and 5 from J, leaving 10 bases between them. The germline V gene has CDR1 SGHVS and CDR2 FNYEAQ. CDR3 size: 13 residues.

The sample holds a few counts of this clone. The CDR3 DNA reads as TGCGCCAGCAGCCCGGGGGTAGGGCCCGAGACCCAGTACTTC. Encoded protein: CASSPGVGPETQYF. The chain recombines TRBV5-1 with TRBJ2-5; D might be TRBD2 (6 bases). The CDR3 spans 14 residues. Germline lookup yields CDR1 SGHRS and CDR2 YFSETQ. V was shortened by 4 bases and J by 5 bases, with 15 bases between the two germline ends.

The table lists this clone with a few counts. The CDR3 here is CASSLDEGIGYTF. In DNA form, the CDR3 reads TGTGCCAGCAGCTTAGATGAGGGCATCGGCTACACCTTC. The V call is TRBV7-6, the J call TRBJ1-2; D remains unclear. This CDR3 is 13 amino acids long. The germline CDR1 and CDR2 sequences are SGHVS and FNYEAQ. V lost 1 base and J 8 bases, leaving 11 bases between the germline ends.

J is TRBJ2-5 and V is TRBV7-8; the match to TRBD1 covers 12 bases. This CDR3 has 16 residues. V shed 1 base and J 5 bases; nucleotides not matched to a gene: 5. Germline V gene sequence: CDR1 SGHVS, CDR2 FQNEAQ. The CDR3 DNA is TGTGCCAGCAGCTTAGTTCGGGACAGGGGGCTGGAGACCCAGTACTTC. Translated, it gives CASSLVRDRGLETQYF.